This is a list of T cell receptor beta chains from one sample in a study of blood T cell repertoires in COVID-19. Profiling relied on immunoSEQ multiplex PCR, and the TCRdb table lists in-frame clones only, not all of them. Among fewer than 250,000 clones listed, around 80% were seen once. Specimen: peripheral blood. The receptors come from a woman aged 40 to 50 with acute or convalescent COVID-19. CDR3s include the opening cysteine and the closing phenylalanine or tryptophan. A D gene is named only where the DNA matches it firmly. Where a row states a size, it is once, few, many or the class of an expanded clone; other rows omit it.

D,V,size,J,CDR3,DNA
TRBD1,TRBV13,-,TRBJ1-2,CASSPGTAANYGYTF,TGTGCCAGCAGCCCGGGGACAGCAGCTAACTATGGCTACACCTTC
-,TRBV13,-,TRBJ2-1,CASSLGRLTYNEQFF,TGTGCCAGCAGCTTAGGCAGACTAACCTACAATGAGCAGTTCTTC
TRBD2,TRBV2,once,TRBJ2-3,CASLKRGLLTSGGTDTQYF,TGTGCCAGCCTTAAAAGGGGGCTCTTGACTAGCGGTGGCACAGATACGCAGTATTTT
-,TRBV6-5,-,TRBJ1-2,CASSLQESYGYTF,TGTGCCAGCAGTTTGCAGGAAAGTTATGGCTACACCTTC
TRBD2,TRBV12-5,-,TRBJ2-1,CASGLPGTSGRARGEQFF,TGTGCTAGTGGTTTGCCCGGGACTAGCGGGAGGGCCCGGGGGGAGCAGTTCTTC
TRBD1,TRBV2,-,TRBJ1-5,CASSEHGTGARSNQPQHF,TGTGCCAGCAGTGAACACGGGACAGGGGCCAGGAGCAATCAGCCCCAGCATTTT
-,TRBV24-1,-,TRBJ2-2,CATSDLSRDTGELFF,TGTGCCACCAGTGATTTAAGCCGGGACACCGGGGAGCTGTTTTTT
-,TRBV29-1,-,TRBJ2-4,CSVSRTDKNIQYF,TGCAGCGTTTCCCGGACAGACAAAAACATTCAGTACTTC
TRBD1,TRBV5-5,-,TRBJ1-2,CASSSYGTGEYGYTF,TGTGCCAGCAGCTCTTACGGGACAGGGGAATATGGCTACACCTTC
-,TRBV7-9,-,TRBJ2-5,CASSLDRTSFRETQYF,TGTGCCAGCAGCTTAGATCGGACATCTTTTAGAGAGACCCAGTACTTC
-,TRBV6-5,-,TRBJ2-5,CASSPNRAGETQYF,TGTGCCAGCAGTCCGAACAGGGCCGGAGAGACCCAGTACTTC
TRBD2,TRBV5-1,-,TRBJ2-3,CASNMAAGGTDTQYF,TGCGCCAGCAACATGGCAGCGGGGGGCACAGATACGCAGTATTTT
-,TRBV27,-,TRBJ2-5,CASSSRRLGQETQYF,TGTGCCAGCAGTTCACGAAGACTAGGCCAAGAGACCCAGTACTTC
-,TRBV19,-,TRBJ1-3,CASSPTGTRSGNTIYF,TGTGCCAGTAGCCCCACAGGGACCCGCTCTGGAAACACCATATATTTT
TRBD2,TRBV7-3,-,TRBJ2-4,CASSHGGSKNIQYF,TGTGCCAGCAGCCACGGGGGGTCCAAAAACATTCAGTACTTC
TRBD2,TRBV7-2,few,TRBJ2-3,CASSFGGRTSGRRADTQYF,TGTGCCAGCAGCTTCGGGGGGAGGACTAGCGGGAGAAGGGCAGATACGCAGTATTTT
-,TRBV6-5,-,TRBJ1-1,CASSFNLGTQAFF,TGTGCCAGCAGTTTCAATTTGGGGACACAAGCTTTCTTT
TRBD1,TRBV7-8,-,TRBJ1-1,CASSVYRTGTYSTEAFF,TGTGCCAGCAGCGTCTACCGGACAGGGACCTACTCCACTGAAGCTTTCTTT
TRBD1,TRBV19,-,TRBJ1-5,CASSMEEGTGQGFNQPQHF,TGTGCCAGTAGTATGGAAGAAGGGACGGGACAGGGCTTCAATCAGCCCCAGCATTTT
-,TRBV19,few,TRBJ1-1,CASSITRNTEAFF,TGTGCCAGTAGTATAACACGGAACACTGAAGCTTTCTTT
TRBD2,TRBV11-2,-,TRBJ2-3,CASSSGLAGVLQYF,TGTGCCAGCAGCTCCGGACTAGCGGGGGTATTGCAGTATTTT
TRBD1,TRBV6-6,-,TRBJ1-1,CASSYSRTGNTEAFF,TGTGCCAGCAGTTACTCGAGGACAGGCAACACTGAAGCTTTCTTT
TRBD1,TRBV27,-,TRBJ1-2,CASTPTGGGYGYTF,TGTGCCAGCACCCCGACAGGGGGCGGCTATGGCTACACCTTC
TRBD1,TRBV5-1,-,TRBJ1-5,CASSATGDQPQHF,TGCGCCAGCAGCGCGACAGGGGATCAGCCCCAGCATTTT
-,TRBV19,-,TRBJ1-3,CASSIVTAGSGNTIYF,TGTGCCAGTAGTATTGTTACAGCTGGCTCTGGAAACACCATATATTTT
-,TRBV5-1,-,TRBJ1-1,CASSSNTEAFF,TGCGCCAGCAGCTCTAACACTGAAGCTTTCTTT
TRBD1,TRBV6-4,-,TRBJ1-2,CASRILLGQANYGYTF,TGTGCCAGCAGGATCCTTTTGGGACAGGCAAACTATGGCTACACCTTC
TRBD2,TRBV6-5,-,TRBJ2-3,CASRLAGTTDTQYF,TGTGCCAGCAGGCTAGCGGGGACCACAGATACGCAGTATTTT
TRBD1,TRBV27,-,TRBJ1-3,CASSPSTGTEVNTIYF,TGTGCCAGCAGTCCGTCGACCGGGACAGAAGTAAACACCATATATTTT
TRBD2,TRBV4-1,-,TRBJ2-7,CASSLASGGAGEQYF,TGCGCCAGCAGCCTAGCTAGCGGGGGGGCGGGTGAGCAGTACTTC
-,TRBV9,once,TRBJ2-1,CASSVGFGEQFF,TGTGCCAGCAGCGTAGGTTTCGGTGAGCAGTTCTTC
TRBD1,TRBV11-1,-,TRBJ1-1,CASDLGQGGTEAFF,TGTGCCAGCGATTTAGGACAGGGCGGCACTGAAGCTTTCTTT
TRBD1,TRBV12-3/TRBV12-4,-,TRBJ1-2,CASMNRGSFGYTF,TGTGCCAGCATGAACAGGGGGTCCTTTGGCTACACCTTC
-,TRBV4-2,-,TRBJ2-5,CASSQGGQETQYF,TGTGCCAGCAGCCAGGGGGGCCAAGAGACCCAGTACTTC
-,TRBV27,-,TRBJ2-2,CASSLSTGSGLTGELFF,TGTGCCAGCAGTTTATCCACAGGCTCCGGGCTCACCGGGGAGCTGTTTTTT
TRBD2,TRBV11-3,-,TRBJ2-3,CASRGAGADTQYF,TGTGCCAGCCGAGGGGCGGGAGCAGATACGCAGTATTTT
TRBD2,TRBV6-2/TRBV6-3,-,TRBJ2-7,CASSRPTSGISYEQYF,TGTGCCAGCAGTCGGCCGACTAGCGGTATCTCCTACGAGCAGTACTTC
TRBD1,TRBV6-1,-,TRBJ1-2,CASSEGRDRGYTF,TGTGCCAGCAGTGAAGGCCGGGACAGGGGCTACACCTTC
TRBD1,TRBV29-1,few,TRBJ1-2,CSVGNDRVPNYGYTF,TGCAGCGTTGGCAATGACAGGGTCCCTAACTATGGCTACACCTTC
TRBD2,TRBV6-2/TRBV6-3,-,TRBJ2-1,CASSYSFSLAVRAAYNEQFF,TGTGCCAGCAGTTACTCGTTTAGCCTAGCGGTGCGAGCTGCCTACAATGAGCAGTTCTTC
-,TRBV5-1,few,TRBJ1-1,CASSPSPTEEAFF,TGCGCCAGCAGCCCTTCCCCGACAGAGGAAGCTTTCTTT